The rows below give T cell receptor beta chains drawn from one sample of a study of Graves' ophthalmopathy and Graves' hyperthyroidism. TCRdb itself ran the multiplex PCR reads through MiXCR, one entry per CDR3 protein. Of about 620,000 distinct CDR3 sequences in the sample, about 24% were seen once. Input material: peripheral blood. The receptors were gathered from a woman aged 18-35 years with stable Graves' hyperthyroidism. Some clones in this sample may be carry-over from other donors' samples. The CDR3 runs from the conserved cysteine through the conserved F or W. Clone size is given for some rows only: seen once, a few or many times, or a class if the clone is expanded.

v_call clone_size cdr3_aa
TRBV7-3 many CASSLIGFGNTIYF
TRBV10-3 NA CASRSRQGYGNQPQHF
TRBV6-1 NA CASKKTGRQYF
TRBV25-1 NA CGSEGGNGYTF
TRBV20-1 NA CSASEDRGNQPQHF
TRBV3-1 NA CASNDGTGLNEAFF
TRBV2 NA CASSGRLAHESDEQYF
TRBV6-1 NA CASSEAGAGAYTGELFF
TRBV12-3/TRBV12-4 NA CASSNRGGNEQYF
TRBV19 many CASNDRGVAELFF
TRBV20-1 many CSARGTSGVQETQYF
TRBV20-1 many CSARQSITGYGYTF
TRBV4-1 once CASIQDRDPNTEAFF
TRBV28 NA CASSAGWLYGYTF
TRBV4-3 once CASSQIQTSGAKETQYF
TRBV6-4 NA CASDLGVGYTF
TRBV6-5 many CASSSTTTYEQYF
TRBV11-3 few CASSLSAYTEAFF